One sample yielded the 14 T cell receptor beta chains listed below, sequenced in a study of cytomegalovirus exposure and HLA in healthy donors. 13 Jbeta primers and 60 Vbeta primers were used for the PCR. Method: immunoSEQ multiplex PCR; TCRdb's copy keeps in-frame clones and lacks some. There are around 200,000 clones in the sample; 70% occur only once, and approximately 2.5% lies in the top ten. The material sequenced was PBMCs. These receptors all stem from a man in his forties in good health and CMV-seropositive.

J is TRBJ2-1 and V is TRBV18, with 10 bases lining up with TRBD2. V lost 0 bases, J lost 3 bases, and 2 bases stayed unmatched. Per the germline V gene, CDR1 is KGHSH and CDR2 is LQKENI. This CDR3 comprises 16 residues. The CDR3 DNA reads TGTGCCAGCTCACCACCCCAGCGGGGGGGCTACAATGAGCAGTTCTTC. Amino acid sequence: CASSPPQRGGYNEQFF. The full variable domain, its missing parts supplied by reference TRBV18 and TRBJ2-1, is NAGVMQNPRHLVRRRGQEARLRCSPMKGHSHVYWYRQLPEEGLKFMVYLQKENIIDESGMPKERFSAEFPKEGPSILRIQQVVRGDSAAYFCASSPPQRGGYNEQFFGPGTRLTVL.

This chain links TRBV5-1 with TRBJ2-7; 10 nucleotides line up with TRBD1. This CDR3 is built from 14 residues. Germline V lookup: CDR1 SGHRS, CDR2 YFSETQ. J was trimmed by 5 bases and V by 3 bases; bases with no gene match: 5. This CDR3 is CASSWTGGNDEQYF. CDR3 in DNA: TGCGCCAGCAGCTGGACAGGGGGGAACGACGAGCAGTACTTC.

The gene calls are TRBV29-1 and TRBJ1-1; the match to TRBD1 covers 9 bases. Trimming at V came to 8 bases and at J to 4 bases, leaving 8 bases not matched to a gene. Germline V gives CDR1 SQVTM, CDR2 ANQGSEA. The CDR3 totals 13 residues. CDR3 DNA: TGCAGCCTGAGCCCGGGACAGGGCACTGAAGCTTTCTTT. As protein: CSLSPGQGTEAFF.

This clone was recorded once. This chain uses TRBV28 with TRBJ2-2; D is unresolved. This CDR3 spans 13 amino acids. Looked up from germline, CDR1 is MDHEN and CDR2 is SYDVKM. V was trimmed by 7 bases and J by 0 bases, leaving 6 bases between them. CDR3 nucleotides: TGTGCCAGCACACAGCCGAACACCGGGGAGCTGTTTTTT. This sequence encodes CASTQPNTGELFF. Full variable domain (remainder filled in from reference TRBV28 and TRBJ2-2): DVKVTQSSRYLVKRTGEKVFLECVQDMDHENMFWYRQDPGLGLRLIYFSYDVKMKEKGDIPEGYSVSREKKERFSLILESASTNQTSMYLCASTQPNTGELFFGEGSRLTVL.

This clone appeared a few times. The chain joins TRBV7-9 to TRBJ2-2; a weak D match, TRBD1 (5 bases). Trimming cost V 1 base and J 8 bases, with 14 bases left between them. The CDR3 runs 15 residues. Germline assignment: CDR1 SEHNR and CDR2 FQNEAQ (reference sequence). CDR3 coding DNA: TGTGCCAGCAGCTTAGTGGGGCTCGATACGGGGGAGCTGTTTTTT. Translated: CASSLVGLDTGELFF.

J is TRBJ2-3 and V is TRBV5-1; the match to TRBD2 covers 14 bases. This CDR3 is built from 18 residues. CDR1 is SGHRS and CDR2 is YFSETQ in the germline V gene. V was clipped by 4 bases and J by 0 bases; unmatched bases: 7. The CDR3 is CASSLGTSGGPSTDTQYF. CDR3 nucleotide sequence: TGCGCCAGCAGCCTTGGGACTAGCGGGGGCCCTAGCACAGATACGCAGTATTTT. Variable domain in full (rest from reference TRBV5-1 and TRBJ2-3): KAGVTQTPRYLIKTRGQQVTLSCSPISGHRSVSWYQQTPGQGLQFLFEYFSETQRNKGNFPGRFSGRQFSNSRSEMNVSTLELGDSALYLCASSLGTSGGPSTDTQYFGPGTRLTVL.

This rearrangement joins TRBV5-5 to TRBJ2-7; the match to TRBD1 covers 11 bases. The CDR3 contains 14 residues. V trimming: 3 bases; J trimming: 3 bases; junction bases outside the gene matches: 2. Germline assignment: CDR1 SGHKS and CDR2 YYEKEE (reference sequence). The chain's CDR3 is CASSYGTGGYEQYF. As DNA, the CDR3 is TGTGCCAGCAGCTACGGGACAGGGGGCTACGAGCAGTACTTC. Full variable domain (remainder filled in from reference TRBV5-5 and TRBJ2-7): DAGVTQSPTHLIKTRGQQVTLRCSPISGHKSVSWYQQVLGQGPQFIFQYYEKEERGRGNFPDRFSARQFPNYSSELNVNALLLGDSALYLCASSYGTGGYEQYFGPGTRLTVT.

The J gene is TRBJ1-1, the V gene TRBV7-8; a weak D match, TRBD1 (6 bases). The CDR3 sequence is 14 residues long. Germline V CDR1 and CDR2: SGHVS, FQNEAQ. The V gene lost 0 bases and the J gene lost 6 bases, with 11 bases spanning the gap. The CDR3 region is CASSLAGGDAEAFF. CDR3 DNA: TGTGCCAGCAGCTTAGCAGGGGGTGACGCTGAAGCTTTCTTT.

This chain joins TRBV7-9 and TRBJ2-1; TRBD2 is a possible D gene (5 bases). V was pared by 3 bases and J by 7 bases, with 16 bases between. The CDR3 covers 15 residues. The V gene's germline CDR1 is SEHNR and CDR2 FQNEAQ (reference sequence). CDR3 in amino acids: CASSLGEVGVNEQFF. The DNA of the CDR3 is TGTGCCAGCAGCTTGGGTGAGGTCGGGGTAAATGAGCAGTTCTTC.

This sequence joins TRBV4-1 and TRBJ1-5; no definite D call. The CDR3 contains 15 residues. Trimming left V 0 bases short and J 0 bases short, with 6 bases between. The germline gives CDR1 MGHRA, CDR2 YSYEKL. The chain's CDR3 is CASSQDYSSNQPQHF. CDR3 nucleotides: TGCGCCAGCAGCCAAGATTACAGTAGCAATCAGCCCCAGCATTTT.

For the CDR3, the DNA is TGTGCCAGCAGCTTAGGTAGTTATGAGCAGTTCTTC. This codes for CASSLGSYEQFF. This sequence joins TRBV7-9 and TRBJ2-1; no reliable D call. The CDR3 is made up of 12 amino acids. Trimming removed 1 base at V and 8 bases at J, with 6 bases between. Germline CDR1 SEHNR, CDR2 FQNEAQ (reference sequence).

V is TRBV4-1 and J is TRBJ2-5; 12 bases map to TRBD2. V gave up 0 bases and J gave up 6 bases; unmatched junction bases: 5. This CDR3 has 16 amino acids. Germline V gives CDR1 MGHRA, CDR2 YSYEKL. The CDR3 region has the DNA TGCGCCAGCAGCCAAGACCTAGCGGGGGGGCTGAAGACCCAGTACTTC. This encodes CASSQDLAGGLKTQYF.

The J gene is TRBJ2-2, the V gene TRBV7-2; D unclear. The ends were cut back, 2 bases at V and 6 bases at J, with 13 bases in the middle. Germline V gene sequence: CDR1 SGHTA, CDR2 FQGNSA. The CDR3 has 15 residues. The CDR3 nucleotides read TGTGCCAGCAGCTTATCTGGGCTCTCCTCCGGGGAGCTGTTTTTT. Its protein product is CASSLSGLSSGELFF.

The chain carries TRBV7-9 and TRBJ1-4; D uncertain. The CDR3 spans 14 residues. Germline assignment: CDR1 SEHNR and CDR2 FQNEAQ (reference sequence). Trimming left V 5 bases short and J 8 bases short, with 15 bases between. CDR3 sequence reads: CASSRGGLEEKLFF. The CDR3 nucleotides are TGTGCCAGCAGCCGGGGTGGCCTTGAGGAAAAACTGTTTTTT.